The 29 T cell receptor beta chains below come from one sample, sequenced in a study of blood T cell repertoires in COVID-19 (TCRdb year 2020). Libraries were made using the immunoSEQ multiplex PCR assay. TCRdb holds this immuneACCESS table with in-frame rearrangements only. Some clones are missing; in checked studies, unresolved V genes explain under half, and the rest has no known cause. This sample gives 190,000 or so clones in total; about 88% of them show up just once. The top ten hold about 3% of the sample. The sample taken for sequencing was peripheral blood. The receptors come from a middle-aged man with active or convalescent COVID-19.

The chain carries TRBV29-1 and TRBJ2-7; 7 positions match TRBD2. V lost 3 bases, J lost 6 bases, and 2 bases stayed unmatched. CDR1 and CDR2 (germline): SQVTM, ANQGSEA. The CDR3 consists of 11 residues. The DNA of the CDR3 is TGCAGCGTTGAGACGGGAGGCGAGCAGTACTTC. Translating it yields CSVETGGEQYF.

V usage is TRBV27 and J usage is TRBJ1-1; TRBD1 aligns across 7 bases. V lost 6 bases, J lost 0 bases, and 4 bases stayed unmatched. Germline assignment: CDR1 MNHEY and CDR2 SMNVEV (reference sequence). There are 14 residues in the CDR3. CDR3 coding DNA: TGTGCCAGCAGAGTGACAGGGATGAACACTGAAGCTTTCTTT. It is translated as CASRVTGMNTEAFF.

The chain has TRBV9 and TRBJ1-2; 8 positions match TRBD1. Germline V gene lookup returns CDR1 SGDLS and CDR2 YYNGEE. V shed 4 bases and J 5 bases; nucleotides not matched to a gene: 10. The CDR3 is 15 residues long. The CDR3 DNA sequence: TGTGCCAGCAGCTTAACTCCGGGACAGGAGTATGGCTACACCTTC. Its protein product is CASSLTPGQEYGYTF.

V usage is TRBV28 and J usage is TRBJ1-4; tentative D call: TRBD1 (5 bases). The CDR3 covers 14 residues. Germline V gives CDR1 MDHEN, CDR2 SYDVKM. V was cut by 6 bases and J by 3 bases, with 11 bases left in between. The CDR3 here is CASSRDRANEKLFF. DNA of the CDR3: TGTGCCAGCAGCAGGGATCGGGCTAATGAAAAACTGTTTTTT.

The chain has TRBV11-2 and TRBJ1-3; 9 bases line up with TRBD1. The CDR3 loop spans 15 amino acids. The ends lost 2 bases at V and 4 bases at J; junction bases unmatched: 3. From germline, CDR1 is SGHAT and CDR2 FQNNGV. CDR3 sequence reads: CASSLKGTGGNTIYF. The CDR3 DNA is TGTGCCAGCAGCTTAAAGGGGACAGGGGGAAACACCATATATTTT.

This clone showed up just once. The J gene is TRBJ2-2, the V gene TRBV5-6; the D gene is possibly TRBD2 (7 bases). This CDR3 contains 14 residues. V gave up 1 base and J gave up 4 bases, with 8 bases separating them. Germline lookup yields CDR1 SGHDT and CDR2 YYEEEE. CDR3 loop: CASSLRGGTGELFF. The CDR3 nucleotides read TGTGCCAGCAGCTTGAGGGGGGGCACCGGGGAGCTGTTTTTT.

This chain links TRBV24-1 with TRBJ2-5; 7 nucleotides line up with TRBD2. Germline V CDR1 and CDR2: KGHDR, SFDVKD. J was trimmed by 2 bases and V by 5 bases; bases with no gene match: 4. The CDR3 totals 14 residues. The CDR3 nucleotides are TGTGCCACCAGTGGCAGGGAGGGACAAGAGACCCAGTACTTC. Protein: CATSGREGQETQYF.

The chain employs TRBV5-1 and TRBJ2-7; possibly TRBD1 for D (7 bases). The germline V and J ends were trimmed by 0 bases and 3 bases, with 13 bases remaining between them. Looked up from germline, CDR1 is SGHRS and CDR2 is YFSETQ. This CDR3 has 15 residues. The CDR3, as DNA: TGCGCCAGCAGCTTGGCCGCGGGACAGATCTACGAGCAGTACTTC. The encoded protein is CASSLAAGQIYEQYF.

V gene TRBV5-1 combines with J gene TRBJ1-2; no firm D call. Germline loops: CDR1 SGHRS, CDR2 YFSETQ. The CDR3 sequence is 17 residues long. The V and J ends lost 5 bases and 5 bases respectively, with 25 bases between them. CDR3 residues: CASREGNDGIFYYGYTF. The CDR3 nucleotides read TGCGCCAGCAGGGAGGGTAACGACGGGATCTTTTATTATGGCTACACCTTC.

The chain recombines TRBV20-1 with TRBJ1-1, with TRBD1 as a possible D gene (6 bases). CDR3 length: 13 amino acids. Germline V gene sequence: CDR1 DFQATT, CDR2 SNEGSKA (reference sequence). V lost 3 bases and J lost 1, with 9 bases in between. Here the CDR3 DNA reads TGCAGTGCTAGTCGAGGGGGGAACACTGAAGCTTTCTTT. It translates to CSASRGGNTEAFF.

The rearrangement joins TRBV25-1 to TRBJ1-6; weak D call: TRBD1 (5 bases). Germline CDR1 reads MGHDK; CDR2 reads SYGVNS. Between the trimmed V and J ends, which lost 2 bases and 12 bases, there was a span of 20 bases. CDR3 size: 16 residues. The CDR3 nucleotides read TGTGCCAGCAGTGAAGGGGCGACGACCGCCCTTGAACCCCTCCACTTT. This codes for CASSEGATTALEPLHF.

This chain joins TRBV6-6 and TRBJ1-1; D perhaps matches TRBD1 (5 bases). Trimming took 5 bases from V and 4 from J, leaving 14 bases between them. Germline V gene sequence: CDR1 MNHNY, CDR2 SVGAGI (reference sequence). The CDR3 runs 14 residues. In DNA, the CDR3 is TGTGCCAGCAGTCAAAAGGGCGGGACCACTGAAGCTTTCTTT. Amino acids: CASSQKGGTTEAFF.

This sequence joins TRBV28 and TRBJ1-1, with a weak D call TRBD1 (5 bases). Trimming removed 2 bases at V and 11 bases at J, with 15 bases between. Germline assignment: CDR1 MDHEN and CDR2 SYDVKM. This CDR3 has 13 residues. The CDR3 nucleotides are TGTGCCAGCAGTTTAGCGTGGGGCGGTTGGGCTTTCTTT. This translates into CASSLAWGGWAFF.

The rearrangement joins TRBV28 to TRBJ1-4; D unresolved. From germline, CDR1 is MDHEN and CDR2 SYDVKM. The CDR3 covers 12 residues. The germline V and J ends were trimmed by 3 bases and 12 bases, with 11 bases remaining between them. This chain's CDR3 is CASSFMGVELFF. The CDR3 DNA is TGTGCCAGCAGTTTTATGGGAGTAGAACTGTTTTTT.

The chain links TRBV5-4 to TRBJ1-4; D is unclear. The length of the CDR3 is 15 residues. V lost 4 bases and J lost 0, with 10 bases in between. Germline V CDR1 and CDR2: SGHNT, YYREEE (reference sequence). CDR3 sequence: CASSPYSATNEKLFF. The CDR3 coding sequence is TGTGCCAGCAGCCCGTACAGTGCAACTAATGAAAAACTGTTTTTT.

This clone has a single count. The chain joins TRBV7-6 to TRBJ1-6; 8 bases are a match to TRBD1. CDR3 length: 14 residues. Germline CDR1 is SGHVS and CDR2 is FNYEAQ. V trimming: 6 bases; J trimming: 10 bases; junction bases outside the gene matches: 8. CDR3 protein: CASRPTGASSPLHF. CDR3 DNA: TGTGCCAGCAGGCCGACAGGGGCTAGCTCACCCCTCCACTTT.

This clone came up a few times. This rearrangement joins TRBV2 to TRBJ2-2; maybe TRBD1 (6 bases). V dropped 8 bases and J dropped 1 base, with 17 bases sitting between them. The CDR3 has 16 residues. Germline values: CDR1 SNHLY, CDR2 FYNNEI. This CDR3 reads CASAARTVVNTGELFF. In nucleotides, the CDR3 is TGTGCCAGCGCCGCAAGGACAGTAGTGAACACCGGGGAGCTGTTTTTT.

CDR3 in amino acids: CSVQGSTNEKLFF. CDR3 nucleotide sequence: TGCAGCGTTCAGGGTTCAACTAATGAAAAACTGTTTTTT. The rearrangement joins TRBV29-1 to TRBJ1-4; D is perhaps TRBD1 (5 bases). The CDR3 covers 13 residues. V was clipped by 5 bases and J by 0 bases, with 7 bases between them. The germline CDR1 and CDR2 sequences are SQVTM and ANQGSEA.

This clone occurred a few times. V usage is TRBV6-5 and J usage is TRBJ1-1; 8 nucleotides match TRBD1. V lost 6 bases and J lost 0; bases outside the gene matches: 6. In germline, CDR1 is MNHEY, CDR2 SVGAGI. This CDR3 region has 15 residues. CDR3 nucleotide sequence: TGTGCCAGCAGACCCCAGGGGGCCTTGAACACTGAAGCTTTCTTT. Translated, it gives CASRPQGALNTEAFF.

This chain connects TRBV28 to TRBJ1-6; a possible D gene is TRBD1 (6 bases). The CDR3 extends over 14 amino acids. CDR1 and CDR2 from the germline V gene are MDHEN and SYDVKM. The V end lost 5 bases, the J end lost 6 bases, and 11 bases lay between the germline ends. The CDR3 DNA is TGTGCCAGCAGTCCCGACAGGTCTAATTCACCCCTCCACTTT. Its translation: CASSPDRSNSPLHF.

About this clone: A junction boundary mismatches the germline segment, possibly from a read error. The rearrangement uses TRBV20-1 and TRBJ1-2; D perhaps matches TRBD1 (6 bases). The germline CDR1 and CDR2 sequences are DFQATT and SNEGSKA (reference sequence). The CDR3 totals 11 residues. This CDR3 is CSARMDSRTLF. The CDR3 region has the DNA TGCAGTGCTAGAATGGACAGCAGAACCTTATTC.

CDR3 DNA: TGTGCCAGCAGGCCTGCAACTAGCGGGGGTTGGAATGAGCAGTTCTTC. It translates to CASRPATSGGWNEQFF. V is TRBV7-2 and J is TRBJ2-1; 11 bases are shared with TRBD2. This CDR3 comprises 16 residues. Germline loops: CDR1 SGHTA, CDR2 FQGNSA. V gave up 6 bases and J gave up 7 bases; unmatched junction bases: 11.

This rearrangement joins TRBV18 to TRBJ1-5, with a possible D match to TRBD1 (5 bases). V lost 2 bases to trimming and J lost 4 bases, with 15 bases between them. The CDR3 loop spans 16 amino acids. Germline-derived CDR1 and CDR2 are KGHSH and LQKENI. The CDR3 is CASSPETQGVNQPQHF. The CDR3 DNA is TGTGCCAGCTCACCAGAAACCCAGGGCGTTAATCAGCCCCAGCATTTT.

The chain couples TRBV19 to TRBJ1-3; D perhaps matches TRBD1 (5 bases). Germline lookup yields CDR1 LNHDA and CDR2 SQIVND (reference sequence). Trimming stripped 6 bases from V and 0 bases from J, with 6 bases between. The CDR3 contains 13 residues. DNA of the CDR3: TGTGCCAGTAGCAGGGTCTCTGGAAACACCATATATTTT. Residues: CASSRVSGNTIYF.

The J gene is TRBJ2-3, the V gene TRBV27; 14 bases fit TRBD2. The length of the CDR3 is 17 residues. V was clipped by 5 bases and J by 3 bases; unmatched bases: 7. Germline V gives CDR1 MNHEY, CDR2 SMNVEV (reference sequence). The CDR3 DNA follows: TGTGCCAGCAGTCTCCTAGGACTAGCGGGGGGTACAGATACGCAGTATTTT. It translates to CASSLLGLAGGTDTQYF.

In DNA form, the CDR3 reads TGTGCCATCAGTGAGCAGACAGGGAACTATGGCTACACCTTC. This encodes CAISEQTGNYGYTF. V usage is TRBV10-3 and J usage is TRBJ1-2; 7 nucleotides agree with TRBD1. The junction had 2 bases not matched to a gene; V was cut back by 2 bases and J by 2 bases. This CDR3 contains 14 residues. The V gene's germline CDR1 is ENHRY and CDR2 SYGVKD.

This clone was counted a single time. V is TRBV2 and J is TRBJ2-5, with TRBD1 as a possible D gene (8 bases). V dropped 1 base and J dropped 7 bases, with 16 bases sitting between them. The V gene's germline CDR1 is SNHLY and CDR2 FYNNEI. The CDR3 has 15 amino acids. In DNA form, the CDR3 reads TGTGCCAGCAGTGAAGACGGACAGGGAGGGGGGACCCAGTACTTC. Its translation: CASSEDGQGGGTQYF. Full variable domain (remainder filled in from reference TRBV2 and TRBJ2-5): EPEVTQTPSHQVTQMGQEVILRCVPISNHLYFYWYRQILGQKVEFLVSFYNNEISEKSEIFDDQFSVERPDGSNFTLKIRSTKLEDSAMYFCASSEDGQGGGTQYFGPGTRLLVL.

The J gene is TRBJ1-5, the V gene TRBV6-1; possible D gene TRBD1, 6 bases. Germline CDR1 and CDR2: MNHNS and SASEGT. The length of the CDR3 is 16 residues. V dropped 0 bases and J dropped 5 bases, with 14 bases sitting between them. The DNA for the CDR3 is TGTGCCAGCAGTGAAGCGGGCAGGGGTTCGTATCAGCCCCAGCATTTT. It encodes CASSEAGRGSYQPQHF.

This clone showed up just a few times. This rearrangement joins TRBV5-5 to TRBJ1-6; D is uncertain. Germline V CDR1 and CDR2: SGHKS, YYEKEE (reference sequence). The V gene lost 5 bases and the J gene lost 6 bases, with 24 bases spanning the gap. The CDR3 is made up of 18 amino acids. The CDR3: CASSLGGSRPRVNSPLHF. In DNA, the CDR3 is TGTGCCAGCAGTCTTGGAGGGAGCCGGCCGCGGGTTAATTCACCCCTCCACTTT.